The T cell receptor beta chain under discussion was sequenced for a study of molecular identifiers for immune sequencing clone quantification. From the PCR reads, TCRdb called clonotypes with MiXCR, one entry per CDR3 protein. This sample has around 470,000 distinct CDR3 sequences, with about a quarter found just once. A few counts support this clonotype. What it binds is not known. Points from the study as a whole: Beyond 20 RNA copies, clones held over 98% of effector molecules, compared with under 1% in naive cells.

Trimming took off 5 bases at V and 2 bases at J, with 16 bases between the two ends. The CDR3 extends over 15 amino acids. Germline-derived CDR1 and CDR2 are SGHTA and FQGNSA. The source material was naive CD8+ T cells from blood, with Jurkat cell RNA spiked in. This sample's subset: FACS-sorted CD8+CD4-CCR7+CD45RA+ naive T cells. The TCR sequence derives from a human donor in good health. Some libraries in this study had Jurkat cell RNA spiked in. The chain is built from TRBV7-2 and TRBJ2-7, with D uncertain. CDR3 residues: CASSGPTDNPYEQYF. CDR3 bases: TGTGCCAGCAGCGGCCCTACCGACAACCCCTACGAGCAGTACTTC.